These 15 T cell receptor beta chains originate from one sample sequenced in a study of blood T cell repertoires in COVID-19. The protocol was immunoSEQ multiplex PCR, while the TCRdb copy is restricted to in-frame clones and leaves out a portion. The table shows about 39,000 clones, with roughly 80% occurring only once. Sequenced: peripheral blood. The receptor source for this set is a man between 60 and 75 years old in a cohort sampled during active COVID-19.

The chain uses TRBV29-1 and TRBJ2-3, with 9 bases identical to TRBD2. The CDR3 is 14 residues long. V lost 0 bases, J lost 8 bases, and 6 bases stayed unmatched. The germline V gene encodes CDR1 SQVTM and CDR2 ANQGSEA. CDR3 DNA: TGCAGCGTTGAAGATCGGCGGGGGGGCTCTACGCAGTATTTT. Translated: CSVEDRRGGSTQYF.

V and J are TRBV19 and TRBJ1-3; D gene uncertain. The CDR3 length is 15 residues. Per germline, CDR1 LNHDA and CDR2 SQIVND (reference sequence). With 2 bases removed from V and 0 bases from J, the gap between germline ends came to 8 bases. The CDR3 DNA reads TGTGCCAGTAGTATACAGGTCTACTCTGGAAACACCATATATTTT. It encodes CASSIQVYSGNTIYF.

CDR3 sequence (DNA): TGTGCCATCAGTGAGCTTGGAACAGGGGCCTATAGCAATCAGCCCCAGCATTTT. It is translated as CAISELGTGAYSNQPQHF. V usage is TRBV10-3 and J usage is TRBJ1-5; 7 bases align to TRBD1. V shed 2 bases and J 0 bases; nucleotides not matched to a gene: 10. This CDR3 comprises 18 residues. CDR1 is ENHRY, CDR2 SYGVKD, per germline.

This clone was picked up a small number of times. The rearrangement links TRBV28 to TRBJ2-3; TRBD2 matches 8 bases. Germline CDR1 and CDR2: MDHEN and SYDVKM. J was trimmed by 3 bases and V by 3 bases; bases with no gene match: 20. The CDR3 totals 20 residues. Here the CDR3 reads CASSFLIDRRSGGQTDTQYF. The DNA of the CDR3 is TGTGCCAGCAGTTTCCTCATCGACAGGAGGAGCGGGGGTCAAACAGATACGCAGTATTTT.

The chain links TRBV20-1 to TRBJ2-2, with a possible D match to TRBD2 (6 bases). This CDR3 is 15 amino acids long. V was trimmed by 3 bases and J by 6 bases, leaving 17 bases between them. The germline gives CDR1 DFQATT, CDR2 SNEGSKA (reference sequence). The chain's CDR3 is CSASGGSFVSGELFF. The CDR3 region has the DNA TGCAGTGCTAGTGGAGGGAGTTTTGTCTCCGGGGAGCTGTTTTTT.

The rearrangement links TRBV28 to TRBJ2-7, with 7 bases identical to TRBD1. The CDR3 totals 11 residues. The J segment lost 12 bases and the V segment lost 3 bases, leaving 5 bases of the junction unmatched. In germline, CDR1 is MDHEN, CDR2 SYDVKM. In nucleotides, the CDR3 is TGTGCCAGCAGTTTTGGGACAGCCCCGTACTTC. Its translation is CASSFGTAPYF.

In its sample, this clone was seen a few times. This rearrangement joins TRBV19 to TRBJ1-2; D perhaps matches TRBD1 (5 bases). This CDR3 contains 13 residues. Germline V gene sequence: CDR1 LNHDA, CDR2 SQIVND (reference sequence). The germline V and J ends were trimmed by 4 bases and 5 bases, with 11 bases remaining between them. The CDR3, as DNA: TGTGCCAGTAGTAAGGGGCTGCGGTATGGCTACACCTTC. Translating gives CASSKGLRYGYTF.

The rearrangement joins TRBV6-5 to TRBJ1-3; 7 nucleotides match TRBD1. In germline, CDR1 is MNHEY, CDR2 SVGAGI. V trimming: 2 bases; J trimming: 7 bases; junction bases outside the gene matches: 11. The CDR3 covers 16 residues. The chain's CDR3 is CASSYQADRQPNTIYF. The CDR3 coding sequence is TGTGCCAGCAGTTACCAAGCGGACAGGCAGCCCAACACCATATATTTT.

This sequence joins TRBV28 and TRBJ2-5, with D possibly matching TRBD1 (6 bases). The CDR3 is made up of 14 amino acids. Germline V lookup: CDR1 MDHEN, CDR2 SYDVKM. V was shortened by 6 bases and J by 1 base, with 12 bases between the two germline ends. The CDR3 sequence is CASSPDRPQETQYF. The CDR3 DNA sequence: TGTGCCAGCAGCCCTGACAGGCCCCAAGAGACCCAGTACTTC.

The table lists this clone with a few counts. The rearrangement uses TRBV10-2 and TRBJ1-6; D not certain. Trimming shortened V by 0 bases and J by 4 bases, and 7 bases separated the two germline ends. Germline V gene data show CDR1 as WSHSY and CDR2 as SAAADI. The CDR3 spans 15 residues. CDR3 sequence: CASSESGRYNSPLHF. The CDR3 DNA reads as TGCGCCAGCAGTGAGTCTGGGAGATATAATTCACCCCTCCACTTT.

The V gene is TRBV21-1, the J gene TRBJ2-7; the table's D call TRBD2 went unverified against the DNA. TRBV21-1 is assigned pseudogene status. The CDR3 length is 17 residues. The CDR3 DNA reads as TGTGCCAGCAGCAAAAGGGGGGTAGCGGGGTCCCCCTACGAGCAGTACTTC. Its protein product is CASSKRGVAGSPYEQYF.

CDR3 in amino acids: CASSSRTIHEQYF. CDR3 DNA: TGTGCCAGCAGCTCCCGGACAATCCACGAGCAGTACTTC. The genes are TRBV5-4 and TRBJ2-7; possibly TRBD1 for D (5 bases). The CDR3 is 13 residues long. Germline V gene data show CDR1 as SGHNT and CDR2 as YYREEE (reference sequence). V was cut by 3 bases and J by 5 bases, with 12 bases left in between.

CDR3 bases: TGTGCCAGCTCACCCGGACTAGCGGGAGCAGGTGGGACCCAGTACTTC. It translates to CASSPGLAGAGGTQYF. The chain has TRBV18 and TRBJ2-5; 13 bases fit TRBD2. Trimming took 3 bases from V and 7 from J; bases not matched to a gene: 8. The CDR3 spans 16 residues. Per the germline V gene, CDR1 is KGHSH and CDR2 is LQKENI.

The chain employs TRBV5-6 and TRBJ2-1; the match to TRBD1 covers 8 bases. The V and J ends lost 4 bases and 6 bases, in that order; junction bases with no gene match: 6. This CDR3 region has 14 residues. Germline V gives CDR1 SGHDT, CDR2 YYEEEE. CDR3 in amino acids: CASSLDRAFNEQFF. CDR3 sequence (DNA): TGTGCCAGCAGCCTGGACAGGGCTTTCAATGAGCAGTTCTTC.

DNA of the CDR3: TGTGCCAGCAGCAAATTGGGCAGGGACTCCACAGGGGAAGGGGAAAAACTGTTTTTT. The encoded protein is CASSKLGRDSTGEGEKLFF. This sequence joins TRBV21-1 and TRBJ1-4; the table's D call TRBD1 went unverified against the DNA. TRBV21-1 is a pseudogene locus. The CDR3 is 19 amino acids.